The 28 T cell receptor beta chains listed next were all sequenced from one sample in a study of blood T cell repertoires in COVID-19. Repertoires were generated with immunoSEQ multiplex PCR, while TCRdb's copy carries only in-frame clones and drops some. This repertoire shows about 150,000 clones, roughly 87% found once; its top ten account for 0.75% to 0.95%. The specimen was peripheral blood. The receptor set was obtained from a woman aged 45-60 years with acute or convalescent COVID-19.

CDR3 region: CASSWSGTESTEAFF. The DNA of the CDR3 is TGTGCCAGCAGCTGGTCCGGGACAGAGAGCACTGAAGCTTTCTTT. The rearrangement links TRBV9 to TRBJ1-1, with TRBD1 matching over 7 bases. Germline CDR1 SGDLS, CDR2 YYNGEE. This CDR3 spans 15 amino acids. The ends lost 4 bases at V and 4 bases at J; junction bases unmatched: 10. Supplemented by reference TRBV9 and TRBJ1-1, the full variable domain reads DSGVTQTPKHLITATGQRVTLRCSPRSGDLSVYWYQQSLDQGLQFLIQYYNGEERAKGNILERFSAQQFPDLHSELNLSSLELGDSALYFCASSWSGTESTEAFFGQGTRLTVV.

V and J are TRBV29-1 and TRBJ1-2; TRBD1 matches 9 bases. The junction had 3 bases not matched to a gene; V was cut back by 3 bases and J by 4 bases. CDR1 and CDR2 (germline): SQVTM, ANQGSEA. This CDR3 comprises 13 residues. As DNA, the CDR3 is TGCAGCGTTGATCCGGACAGGGGCTATGGCTACACCTTC. It is translated as CSVDPDRGYGYTF.

This chain joins TRBV6-5 and TRBJ1-5; possible D gene TRBD1, 5 bases. The ends were cut back, 5 bases at V and 5 bases at J, with 13 bases in the middle. The CDR3 runs to 14 residues. Germline V gene lookup returns CDR1 MNHEY and CDR2 SVGAGI. Written as DNA, the CDR3 is TGTGCCAGCAGTAGCCCAGGGAGGGATCAGCCCCAGCATTTT. As protein: CASSSPGRDQPQHF.

The chain employs TRBV3-1 (or the pseudogene TRBV3-2) and TRBJ2-3; 12 bases are a match to TRBD2. The ends lost 4 bases at V and 3 bases at J; junction bases unmatched: 8. The CDR3 is 17 residues long. CDR1 is LGHDT, CDR2 YNNKEL, per germline (reference sequence). CDR3 nucleotides: TGTGCCAGCAGCCCCCGACTAGCGGGGGATGGTACAGATACGCAGTATTTT. Its protein is CASSPRLAGDGTDTQYF.

This chain links TRBV7-9 with TRBJ1-1, with D possibly being TRBD1 (6 bases). The CDR3 runs 12 residues. V was cut by 1 base and J by 11 bases, with 11 bases left in between. The germline V gene has CDR1 SEHNR and CDR2 FQNEAQ (reference sequence). DNA of the CDR3: TGTGCCAGCAGCTTAGAAGAGGGGGGGGCTTTCTTT. The encoded protein is CASSLEEGGAFF.

In its sample, this clone was seen once. The rearrangement links TRBV2 to TRBJ1-2; 8 bases line up with TRBD1. V lost 10 bases, J lost 4 bases, and 11 bases stayed unmatched. Germline CDR1 and CDR2: SNHLY and FYNNEI. There are 14 residues in the CDR3. CDR3 sequence reads: CATNLAGGSYGYTF. The CDR3 bases are TGTGCCACCAATTTAGCAGGGGGCAGCTATGGCTACACCTTC.

The chain uses TRBV25-1 and TRBJ1-2; 9 nucleotides align to TRBD1. J gave up 7 bases and V 4 bases, and 7 bases lay outside the gene matches. Germline V gives CDR1 MGHDK, CDR2 SYGVNS. The length of the CDR3 is 14 residues. The CDR3, as DNA: TGTGCCAGCAGTGGAGGGACAGGGAGGGGTGGCTACACCTTC. Its translation is CASSGGTGRGGYTF.

With regard to this clone: The junction shows a germline mismatch at one end, possibly a read error. The gene calls are TRBV3-1 (or the pseudogene TRBV3-2) and TRBJ2-3; 9 bases align to TRBD1. This CDR3 has 14 residues. The germline V gene has CDR1 LGHDT and CDR2 YNNKEL (reference sequence). CDR3 amino acids: CASKEGQGEYTQYF. The CDR3 DNA reads TGTGCAAGCAAAGAGGGACAGGGTGAATATACGCAGTATTTT.

This clone was detected once. The rearrangement uses TRBV5-1 and TRBJ1-5; D is perhaps TRBD1 (5 bases). The CDR3 contains 15 residues. V was pared by 1 base and J by 0 bases, with 8 bases between. Per the germline V gene, CDR1 is SGHRS and CDR2 is YFSETQ. CDR3 sequence reads: CASSLYDSSNQPQHF. The CDR3 nucleotides are TGCGCCAGCAGCTTGTATGACAGTAGCAATCAGCCCCAGCATTTT.

V is TRBV5-4 and J is TRBJ2-2, with TRBD1 identical over 11 bases. The germline V gene has CDR1 SGHNT and CDR2 YYREEE (reference sequence). This CDR3 has 17 amino acids. With 4 bases clipped from V and 4 bases from J, the junction kept 9 bases outside the gene matches. The CDR3 DNA reads as TGTGCCAGCAGCCCTAATGGACAGGGGGCGGTCACCGGGGAGCTGTTTTTT. This translates into CASSPNGQGAVTGELFF.

This sequence joins TRBV12-1 and TRBJ1-2; the D segment call TRBD1 is taken from the table without a DNA check. TRBV12-1 is annotated as a pseudogene. CDR3 size: 18 residues. In DNA, the CDR3 is TGTGCCAGCAGCTACCCCCTCGCAGGGGTCCCCACTAACTATGGCTACACCTTC. Translation: CASSYPLAGVPTNYGYTF.

V gene TRBV5-1 combines with J gene TRBJ1-1; 9 bases fit TRBD1. The length of the CDR3 is 16 residues. Germline assignment: CDR1 SGHRS and CDR2 YFSETQ. V gave up 2 bases and J gave up 3 bases; unmatched junction bases: 8. The CDR3 region is CASSFTGGAQDTEAFF. The CDR3 nucleotides read TGCGCCAGCAGCTTTACAGGGGGCGCCCAGGACACTGAAGCTTTCTTT.

The gene calls are TRBV30 and TRBJ2-2; 7 positions match TRBD1. This CDR3 region has 16 residues. CDR1 and CDR2 (germline): GTSNPN, SVGIG (reference sequence). The ends lost 3 bases at V and 4 bases at J; junction bases unmatched: 11. The CDR3 coding sequence is TGTGCCTGGAGCGACCTACAGGGGATGACCACCGGGGAGCTGTTTTTT. Its translation is CAWSDLQGMTTGELFF.

The rearrangement links TRBV5-8 to TRBJ1-5; a weak D match, TRBD1 (5 bases). Germline assignment: CDR1 SGHTS and CDR2 YDEGEE. This CDR3 contains 14 residues. V lost 5 bases and J lost 6, with 15 bases in between. The CDR3 reads CASREQGLVQPQHF. CDR3 bases: TGTGCCAGCAGAGAGCAGGGATTAGTTCAGCCCCAGCATTTT.

This chain joins TRBV28 and TRBJ2-6, with 7 bases lining up with TRBD1. V was pared by 4 bases and J by 0 bases, with 6 bases of the junction left unmatched. The CDR3 totals 17 residues. The germline gives CDR1 MDHEN, CDR2 SYDVKM. The CDR3 DNA is TGTGCCAGCAGTTCCGGGACAGCATCCTCTGGGGCCAACGTCCTGACTTTC. Its translation is CASSSGTASSGANVLTF.

This chain joins TRBV12-3 or TRBV12-4 and TRBJ1-1; possibly TRBD1 for D (5 bases). The V end lost 5 bases, the J end lost 3 bases, and 10 bases lay between the germline ends. The CDR3 totals 13 residues. CDR3 sequence reads: CASSTQGYTEAFF. For the CDR3, the DNA is TGTGCCAGCAGTACTCAGGGATACACTGAAGCTTTCTTT.

The CDR3 DNA sequence: TGTGCCAGCAGCCCTAGGAGACTAGCGGGCCAAGAGACCCAGTACTTC. It specifies CASSPRRLAGQETQYF. The rearrangement uses TRBV9 and TRBJ2-5; TRBD2 matches 10 bases. With 4 bases clipped from V and 1 base from J, the junction kept 7 bases outside the gene matches. The CDR3 runs to 16 residues. Looked up from germline, CDR1 is SGDLS and CDR2 is YYNGEE.

A word on this clone: The same CDR3 is also encoded by other DNA sequences in this sample. The V gene is TRBV9, the J gene TRBJ1-1; D call uncertain. The CDR3 spans 14 residues. Trimming removed 4 bases from V and 2 bases from J, with 12 bases in between. Germline V gene data show CDR1 as SGDLS and CDR2 as YYNGEE. CDR3 coding DNA: TGTGCCAGCAGCCCGCGCGGACTCAACACTGAAGCTTTCTTT. Translating it yields CASSPRGLNTEAFF.

The rearrangement uses TRBV18 and TRBJ1-1; 12 bases fit TRBD1. This CDR3 has 16 amino acids. The germline gives CDR1 KGHSH, CDR2 LQKENI. Germline trimming cut 6 bases from V and 1 base from J; bases unmatched to any gene: 6. The CDR3, as DNA: TGTGCCAGCTCTACTGGGACAGGGGGCGAGAACACTGAAGCTTTCTTT. It yields the protein CASSTGTGGENTEAFF. Full variable domain (remainder filled in from reference TRBV18 and TRBJ1-1): NAGVMQNPRHLVRRRGQEARLRCSPMKGHSHVYWYRQLPEEGLKFMVYLQKENIIDESGMPKERFSAEFPKEGPSILRIQQVVRGDSAAYFCASSTGTGGENTEAFFGQGTRLTVV.

In this sample, this clone turned up once. The CDR3 loop is CASSNFGLAGGYEQYF. CDR3 bases: TGTGCCAGCAGCAATTTTGGACTAGCGGGGGGGTACGAGCAGTACTTC. The chain joins TRBV7-9 to TRBJ2-7, with 15 nucleotides matching TRBD2. This CDR3 has 16 amino acids. Unmatched junction bases numbered 6, after V lost 5 bases and J lost 4 bases. Germline V gene lookup returns CDR1 SEHNR and CDR2 FQNEAQ (reference sequence).

The rearrangement uses TRBV14 and TRBJ2-2, with D perhaps matching TRBD1 (5 bases). The V gene's germline CDR1 is SGHDN and CDR2 FVKESK. The V and J ends lost 2 bases and 4 bases respectively, with 14 bases between them. The CDR3 totals 16 residues. The CDR3 here is CASSQSRAYGTGELFF. The CDR3 DNA follows: TGTGCCAGCAGCCAATCCAGGGCGTATGGCACCGGGGAGCTGTTTTTT.

Concerning this clone: At one boundary the junction diverges from the germline segment, which might be a read error. V is TRBV7-9 and J is TRBJ1-2; D not resolved. CDR3 size: 9 residues. Germline V gene sequence: CDR1 SEHNR, CDR2 FQNEAQ (reference sequence). The CDR3 DNA reads as TGTGCCAGCAGCTTAGACCCAGGCTTC. It is translated as CASSLDPGF.

The J gene is TRBJ2-3, the V gene TRBV11-3, with TRBD2 identical over 15 bases. Germline trimming cut 5 bases from V and 3 bases from J; bases unmatched to any gene: 3. CDR3 length: 16 amino acids. Germline CDR1 SGHNT, CDR2 YENEEA. The CDR3 coding sequence is TGTGCCAGCAGCCCCGGGACTAGCGGGAGGACAGATACGCAGTATTTT. Translation gives CASSPGTSGRTDTQYF.

The rearrangement uses TRBV13 and TRBJ1-4, with 7 bases that match TRBD1. This CDR3 has 15 amino acids. Germline V CDR1 and CDR2: PRHDT, FYEKMQ (reference sequence). J lost 8 bases, V lost 0 bases, and 6 bases had no gene match. CDR3 residues: CASSLGQGQFEKLFF. The CDR3 DNA reads as TGTGCCAGCAGCTTAGGACAGGGGCAATTCGAAAAACTGTTTTTT.

This chain uses TRBV10-1 with TRBJ2-1; 8 bases agree with TRBD2. There are 17 residues in the CDR3. CDR1 is WNHNN and CDR2 is SYGVQD in the germline V gene (reference sequence). After removal of 3 bases from V and 9 bases from J, the junction contained 16 bases not matched to a gene. The CDR3 is CASSDPGGTGGKGEQFF. The CDR3 coding sequence is TGCGCCAGCAGTGACCCTGGTGGGACGGGAGGGAAGGGTGAGCAGTTCTTC.

The chain is built from TRBV5-1 and TRBJ2-7; 11 bases fit TRBD1. Germline CDR1 SGHRS, CDR2 YFSETQ. The length of the CDR3 is 14 residues. Losses at the gene ends were 1 base for V and 6 bases for J; bases not matched to a gene: 3. This chain's CDR3 is CASSLRDRGGEQYF. CDR3 DNA sequence: TGCGCCAGCAGCTTGAGGGACAGGGGGGGCGAGCAGTACTTC.

The rearrangement links TRBV18 to TRBJ2-2; TRBD2 matches 8 bases. The junction had 23 bases not matched to a gene; V was cut back by 6 bases and J by 2 bases. The germline gives CDR1 KGHSH, CDR2 LQKENI. The CDR3 is made up of 21 amino acids. The CDR3 spells CASSPLMQGAGVTPNTGELFF. The CDR3, as DNA: TGTGCCAGCTCGCCTCTTATGCAGGGAGCGGGAGTTACCCCCAACACCGGGGAGCTGTTTTTT.

The chain uses TRBV9 and TRBJ2-1; D perhaps matches TRBD2 (6 bases). Per germline, CDR1 SGDLS and CDR2 YYNGEE. The CDR3 covers 15 residues. V shed 2 bases and J shed 0 bases, with 9 bases lying between them. This CDR3 is CASSVLGGSYNEQFF. In DNA form, the CDR3 reads TGTGCCAGCAGCGTTCTGGGGGGCTCCTACAATGAGCAGTTCTTC.